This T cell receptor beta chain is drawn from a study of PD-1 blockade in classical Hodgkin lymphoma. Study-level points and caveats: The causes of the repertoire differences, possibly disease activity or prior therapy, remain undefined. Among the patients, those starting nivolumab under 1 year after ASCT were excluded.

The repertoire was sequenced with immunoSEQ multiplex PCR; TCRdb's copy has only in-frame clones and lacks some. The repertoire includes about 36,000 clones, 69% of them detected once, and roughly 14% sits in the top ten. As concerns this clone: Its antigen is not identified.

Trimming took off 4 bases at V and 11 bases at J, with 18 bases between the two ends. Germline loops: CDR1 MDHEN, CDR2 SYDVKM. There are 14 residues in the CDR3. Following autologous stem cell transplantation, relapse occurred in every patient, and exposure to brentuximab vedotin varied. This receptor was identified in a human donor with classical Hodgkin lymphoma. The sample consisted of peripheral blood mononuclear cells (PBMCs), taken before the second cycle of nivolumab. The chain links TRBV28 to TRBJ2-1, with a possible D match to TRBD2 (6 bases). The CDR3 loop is CASSWRESYGKQFF. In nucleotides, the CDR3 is TGTGCCAGCAGTTGGCGGGAAAGTTACGGGAAGCAGTTCTTC.